Following are 27 T cell receptor beta chains from one sample sequenced in a study of blood T cells in healthy people across ages. The use of a sample-barcoded 5' primer and a J-beta primer mix characterized a second PCR of roughly 7 to 11 cycles. TCRdb redid the calling of the 5' RACE reads with MiXCR, one entry per CDR3 protein. The repertoire consists of approximately 800,000 distinct CDR3 sequences, with 56% occurring once and the leading ten covering around 25%. Sequenced input: blood. Every receptor here comes from a man in his forties in good health.

The rearrangement links TRBV5-6 to TRBJ1-1; D gene ambiguous. Germline V gene lookup returns CDR1 SGHDT and CDR2 YYEEEE. V was trimmed by 1 base and J by 1 base, leaving 17 bases between them. This CDR3 has 17 amino acids. CDR3 in DNA: TGTGCCAGCAGCTTGAATTGGGCAGGTGGAAGGAACACTGAAGCTTTCTTT. This encodes CASSLNWAGGRNTEAFF. The complete variable domain, with remaining parts taken from reference TRBV5-6 and TRBJ1-1, reads DAGVTQSPTHLIKTRGQQVTLRCSPKSGHDTVSWYQQALGQGPQFIFQYYEEEERQRGNFPDRFSGHQFPNYSSELNVNALLLGDSALYLCASSLNWAGGRNTEAFFGQGTRLTVV.

A few counts support this clonotype. The chain combines TRBV27 with TRBJ2-5; 13 bases are a match to TRBD2. V dropped 5 bases and J dropped 1; count of bases not matched to a gene: 4. The CDR3 sequence is 16 residues long. Germline V gene sequence: CDR1 MNHEY, CDR2 SMNVEV (reference sequence). Here the CDR3 reads CASSPWTSGGQETQYF. CDR3 DNA sequence: TGTGCCAGCAGTCCGTGGACTAGCGGGGGCCAAGAGACCCAGTACTTC.

This clonotype was observed many times. V is TRBV27 and J is TRBJ2-1, with 10 bases that match TRBD2. With 3 bases clipped from V and 6 bases from J, the junction kept 5 bases outside the gene matches. Germline loops: CDR1 MNHEY, CDR2 SMNVEV (reference sequence). The CDR3 covers 15 residues. The CDR3 DNA reads TGTGCCAGCAGTTTCTTGGGACTAGCGACCAATGAGCAGTTCTTC. This codes for CASSFLGLATNEQFF.

This chain joins TRBV5-5 and TRBJ2-1; no definite D call. Per the germline V gene, CDR1 is SGHKS and CDR2 is YYEKEE (reference sequence). Trimming took off 1 base at V and 5 bases at J, with 7 bases between the two ends. The CDR3 runs 13 residues. The CDR3 here is CASSLFRDNEQFF. CDR3 in DNA: TGTGCCAGCAGCTTGTTTAGGGACAATGAGCAGTTCTTC. Full variable domain (remainder filled in from reference TRBV5-5 and TRBJ2-1): DAGVTQSPTHLIKTRGQQVTLRCSPISGHKSVSWYQQVLGQGPQFIFQYYEKEERGRGNFPDRFSARQFPNYSSELNVNALLLGDSALYLCASSLFRDNEQFFGPGTRLTVL.

This clonotype has more than one count but fewer than ten. V usage is TRBV7-2 and J usage is TRBJ1-4; TRBD1 agrees at 8 bases. The CDR3 consists of 15 residues. The V and J ends lost 4 bases and 2 bases, in that order; junction bases with no gene match: 3. The germline V gene has CDR1 SGHTA and CDR2 FQGNSA. CDR3 bases: TGTGCCAGCAGCTCCCGGACAGGGACTAATGAAAAACTGTTTTTT. Translated: CASSSRTGTNEKLFF. Looking up the rest from reference TRBV7-2 and TRBJ1-4 gives the full variable domain: GAGVSQSPSNKVTEKGKDVELRCDPISGHTALYWYRQSLGQGLEFLIYFQGNSAPDKSGLPSDRFSAERTGGSVSTLTIQRTQQEDSAVYLCASSSRTGTNEKLFFGSGTQLSVL.

The chain has TRBV4-2 and TRBJ2-3; the match to TRBD2 covers 10 bases. CDR1 and CDR2 from the germline V gene are LGHNA and YNFKEQ. CDR3 size: 15 residues. Unmatched junction bases numbered 9, after V lost 4 bases and J lost 8 bases. The DNA of the CDR3 is TGTGCCAGCAGCCCACAGCGGGGGGGCTTGATTACGCAGTATTTT. This translates into CASSPQRGGLITQYF.

The chain joins TRBV9 to TRBJ2-1, with TRBD2 identical over 9 bases. Germline CDR1 and CDR2: SGDLS and YYNGEE. There are 17 residues in the CDR3. V dropped 0 bases and J dropped 6; count of bases not matched to a gene: 10. CDR3 sequence: CASSVDPPSGVLNEQFF. As DNA, the CDR3 is TGTGCCAGCAGCGTAGACCCACCTAGCGGGGTCCTCAATGAGCAGTTCTTC.

This chain uses TRBV20-1 with TRBJ2-3, with D unresolved. CDR1 and CDR2 (germline): DFQATT, SNEGSKA (reference sequence). V lost 6 bases to trimming and J lost 2 bases, with 6 bases between them. CDR3 size: 11 residues. CDR3 coding DNA: TGCAGTGCCTCGGCCACAGATACGCAGTATTTT. This translates into CSASATDTQYF.

V and J are TRBV7-2 and TRBJ2-5; 14 nucleotides line up with TRBD2. This CDR3 spans 16 amino acids. Germline trimming cut 0 bases from V and 10 bases from J; bases unmatched to any gene: 7. Germline V gene data show CDR1 as SGHTA and CDR2 as FQGNSA. The CDR3 nucleotides read TGTGCCAGCAGCTTAGCCCGACTAGCGGGAGGGCGGGGCCAGTACTTC. It encodes CASSLARLAGGRGQYF.

The chain uses TRBV25-1 and TRBJ1-2; tentatively, D is TRBD1 (5 bases). The V end lost 2 bases, the J end lost 7 bases, and 8 bases lay between the germline ends. Germline CDR1 MGHDK, CDR2 SYGVNS. The CDR3 length is 12 residues. The CDR3 spells CASSEIGAGYTF. CDR3 sequence (DNA): TGTGCCAGCAGTGAAATTGGGGCTGGCTACACCTTC.

The chain is built from TRBV6-5 and TRBJ1-6; tentative D call: TRBD1 (5 bases). Trimming left V 3 bases short and J 7 bases short, with 22 bases between. CDR3 length equals 18 residues. Germline lookup yields CDR1 MNHEY and CDR2 SVGAGI. The CDR3: CASSYSALGAGRNSPLHF. CDR3 nucleotides: TGTGCCAGCAGTTATTCGGCCCTTGGGGCAGGACGGAATTCACCCCTCCACTTT.

This clonotype is a singleton in its sample. The chain joins TRBV27 to TRBJ2-2; 10 bases are shared with TRBD2. CDR3 size: 14 residues. Losses at the gene ends were 6 bases for V and 7 bases for J; bases not matched to a gene: 5. Germline loops: CDR1 MNHEY, CDR2 SMNVEV (reference sequence). DNA of the CDR3: TGTGCCAGCAGCCCAACTAGCGGGGTCGGGGAGCTGTTTTTT. As protein: CASSPTSGVGELFF.

The chain joins TRBV6-5 to TRBJ2-5, with 10 bases fitting TRBD2. The DNA end lines up better with TRBJ2-7; the J call may be wrong. There are 15 residues in the CDR3. Germline V gene sequence: CDR1 MNHEY, CDR2 SVGAGI. CDR3 DNA sequence: TGTGCCAGCAGGACACTAGCGGGAACAACATACGAGCAGTACTTC. Translation: CASRTLAGTTYEQYF.

The CDR3 is CATSDLGAGDTQYF. CDR3 DNA: TGTGCCACCAGTGATTTAGGAGCCGGAGATACGCAGTATTTT. V is TRBV24-1 and J is TRBJ2-3, with D hard to call. V lost 1 base, J lost 5 bases, and 9 bases lay in between. The CDR3 is 14 amino acids. Germline assignment: CDR1 KGHDR and CDR2 SFDVKD.

This clonotype turned up a few times. The chain has TRBV3-1 and TRBJ1-2, with 7 bases lining up with TRBD1. V lost 1 base to trimming and J lost 9 bases; unmatched junction nucleotides: 8. The CDR3 loop spans 14 amino acids. CDR1 and CDR2 from the germline V gene are LGHDT and YNNKEL (reference sequence). Written as DNA, the CDR3 is TGTGCCAGCAGCCAAGTCCAAGGGGACAGCCGCTACACCTTC. It translates to CASSQVQGDSRYTF. Combining the CDR3 with reference TRBV3-1 and TRBJ1-2 gives the whole variable domain DTAVSQTPKYLVTQMGNDKSIKCEQNLGHDTMYWYKQDSKKFLKIMFSYNNKELIINETVPNRFSPKSPDKAHLNLHINSLELGDSAVYFCASSQVQGDSRYTFGSGTRLTVV.

Only a few counts were recorded for this clonotype. This chain links TRBV13 with TRBJ2-7; 7 nucleotides line up with TRBD1. The J call may be faulty, since TRBJ2-5 better matches the DNA end. Germline lookup yields CDR1 PRHDT and CDR2 FYEKMQ (reference sequence). The CDR3 totals 14 residues. This CDR3 is CASSSKGGAETQYF. In DNA form, the CDR3 reads TGTGCCAGCAGCTCTAAAGGGGGCGCGGAGACCCAGTACTTC.

The V call is TRBV29-1, the J call TRBJ2-1; possible D gene TRBD1, 5 bases. This CDR3 spans 13 amino acids. Trimming pared 6 bases from V and 2 bases from J, leaving 11 bases between. CDR1 is SQVTM, CDR2 ANQGSEA, per germline. The CDR3 region is CSVDNDAYNEQFF. CDR3 nucleotide sequence: TGCAGCGTGGACAACGACGCCTACAATGAGCAGTTCTTC.

The V call is TRBV4-3, the J call TRBJ2-7; 7 nucleotides line up with TRBD1. The germline gives CDR1 LGHNA, CDR2 YSLEER. This CDR3 has 14 residues. V lost 3 bases and J lost 3; bases outside the gene matches: 5. The CDR3 spells CASSQNWDSYEQYF. The CDR3, as DNA: TGCGCCAGCAGCCAGAACTGGGACAGCTACGAGCAGTACTTC.

V usage is TRBV6-4 and J usage is TRBJ2-1; D may correspond to TRBD1 or TRBD2 (5 bases each). The V end lost 3 bases, the J end lost 6 bases, and 15 bases lay between the germline ends. This CDR3 region has 15 residues. Germline loops: CDR1 MRHNA, CDR2 SNTAGT. The CDR3 region has the DNA TGTGCCAGCAGTGAAGCGGCCGATGGGGGCAATGAGCAGTTCTTC. Encoded protein: CASSEAADGGNEQFF.

In its sample, this clonotype was seen a few times. This chain uses TRBV5-1 with TRBJ2-1; weak D call: TRBD2 (6 bases). The ends were cut back, 6 bases at V and 5 bases at J, with 15 bases in the middle. The CDR3 totals 14 residues. From germline, CDR1 is SGHRS and CDR2 YFSETQ. CDR3 in DNA: TGCGCCAGCAAGGTTCGGGAGCACAACAATGAGCAGTTCTTC. Translated, it gives CASKVREHNNEQFF.

V usage is TRBV11-3 and J usage is TRBJ2-3, with TRBD2 matching over 11 bases. Trimming took 4 bases from V and 0 from J; bases not matched to a gene: 6. The CDR3 is made up of 17 amino acids. Germline CDR1 reads SGHNT; CDR2 reads YENEEA. This chain's CDR3 is CASSYRLAGLSTDTQYF. The DNA for the CDR3 is TGTGCCAGCAGCTACCGACTAGCGGGATTGAGCACAGATACGCAGTATTTT.

The chain employs TRBV2 and TRBJ2-1; the D gene could be TRBD1 or TRBD2 (6 bases each). The DNA end favors TRBJ2-7, so the J call may be wrong. The CDR3 contains 15 residues. From germline, CDR1 is SNHLY and CDR2 FYNNEI. CDR3 sequence: CASSVSGGGYNEQYF. The DNA for the CDR3 is TGTGCCAGCAGTGTCTCCGGGGGCGGTTACAATGAGCAGTACTTC.

The rearrangement joins TRBV6-5 to TRBJ2-7, with D tentatively TRBD1 or TRBD2 (5 bases each). The CDR3 is 15 residues long. Germline CDR1 MNHEY, CDR2 SVGAGI. The V end was cut by 7 bases, the J end by 0 bases, with 16 bases between. CDR3 sequence reads: CASNSGTQGSYEQYF. The CDR3 coding sequence is TGTGCCAGCAACTCCGGGACCCAGGGCTCCTACGAGCAGTACTTC.

This clonotype was seen a few times. The CDR3 loop reads CASDVHHGINEKLFF. CDR3 bases: TGTGCCAGCGACGTACATCACGGGATTAATGAAAAACTGTTTTTT. The chain is built from TRBV2 and TRBJ1-4; D is unresolved. V was shortened by 8 bases and J by 4 bases, with 17 bases between the two germline ends. This CDR3 is 15 amino acids long. Germline V gene sequence: CDR1 SNHLY, CDR2 FYNNEI.

V is TRBV6-5 and J is TRBJ2-1, with D unresolved. Trimming shortened V by 8 bases and J by 3 bases, and 11 bases separated the two germline ends. CDR1 is MNHEY and CDR2 is SVGAGI in the germline V gene. The CDR3 has 13 residues. This chain's CDR3 is CASQGLNYNEQFF. The CDR3 region has the DNA TGTGCCAGCCAAGGTCTTAACTACAATGAGCAGTTCTTC.

J is TRBJ2-1 and V is TRBV27, with D perhaps being TRBD1 or TRBD2 (5 bases each). The germline CDR1 and CDR2 sequences are MNHEY and SMNVEV (reference sequence). Trimming removed 5 bases at V and 4 bases at J, with 15 bases between. This CDR3 spans 15 amino acids. The CDR3 bases are TGTGCCAGCAGTCGAACCGGGACCAAGTACAATGAGCAGTTCTTC. Translated, it gives CASSRTGTKYNEQFF.

The CDR3 DNA follows: TGCAGCGACGAAAAACTGTTTTTT. Its protein is CSDEKLFF. V usage is TRBV29-1 and J usage is TRBJ1-4; D is undetermined. CDR1 and CDR2 (germline): SQVTM, ANQGSEA. The CDR3 has 8 residues. V was pared by 7 bases and J by 8 bases, with 2 bases between.